Listed here are 20 T cell receptor beta chains from one sample, sequenced in a study of blood T cell repertoires in COVID-19. Using immunoSEQ multiplex PCR, the repertoire was profiled, and TCRdb retains in-frame clones only, with some absent. The sample consists of nearly 350,000 clones, approximately 90% of them appearing once. Material: peripheral blood. These TCRs come from a woman under 30 who had recovered from COVID-19.

This clone was seen once. The chain uses TRBV5-1 and TRBJ2-1; perhaps TRBD2 as D (5 bases). This CDR3 has 16 residues. Germline assignment: CDR1 SGHRS and CDR2 YFSETQ. V was shortened by 4 bases and J by 5 bases, with 19 bases between the two germline ends. In DNA form, the CDR3 reads TGCGCCAGCAGCCCCCGACTACCACACCAGGACAATGAGCAGTTCTTC. It is translated as CASSPRLPHQDNEQFF.

This sequence joins TRBV6-2 or TRBV6-3 and TRBJ1-5, with 9 bases fitting TRBD1. There are 17 residues in the CDR3. J gave up 2 bases and V 2 bases, and 7 bases lay outside the gene matches. Per germline, CDR1 MNHEY and CDR2 SVGEGT. CDR3 in DNA: TGTGCCAGCAGTTACCGTACAGGGGGCGGCGGCAATCAGCCCCAGCATTTT. Amino acids: CASSYRTGGGGNQPQHF.

The rearrangement uses TRBV30 and TRBJ2-2, with 7 nucleotides matching TRBD1. This CDR3 is 14 amino acids long. Germline CDR1 reads GTSNPN; CDR2 reads SVGIG (reference sequence). The trim removed 0 bases at V and 3 bases at J, leaving 1 base unmatched. CDR3 in DNA: TGTGCCTGGAGTGTCGGGACAGACACCGGGGAGCTGTTTTTT. Translated: CAWSVGTDTGELFF. Variable domain in full (rest from reference TRBV30 and TRBJ2-2): SQTIHQWPATLVQPVGSPLSLECTVEGTSNPNLYWYRQAAGRGLQLLFYSVGIGQISSEVPQNLSASRPQDRQFILSSKKLLLSDSGFYLCAWSVGTDTGELFFGEGSRLTVL.

The rearrangement joins TRBV5-1 to TRBJ2-2, with 12 nucleotides matching TRBD1. The CDR3 has 16 residues. Per the germline V gene, CDR1 is SGHRS and CDR2 is YFSETQ. The J segment lost 6 bases and the V segment lost 5 bases, leaving 8 bases of the junction unmatched. This CDR3 reads CASSARGTGGSGELFF. In DNA form, the CDR3 reads TGCGCCAGCAGTGCCCGCGGGACAGGGGGCTCCGGGGAGCTGTTTTTT.

The rearrangement uses TRBV2 and TRBJ2-7; 7 bases agree with TRBD2. The CDR3 loop spans 12 amino acids. The trim removed 10 bases at V and 1 base at J, leaving 4 bases unmatched. The V gene's germline CDR1 is SNHLY and CDR2 FYNNEI. CDR3 DNA sequence: TGTGCCACCCTGGGGGGGTCCTACGAGCAGTACGTC. Protein product: CATLGGSYEQYV.

This chain connects TRBV5-4 to TRBJ1-2, with 7 bases fitting TRBD1. Germline values: CDR1 SGHNT, CDR2 YYREEE (reference sequence). The J segment lost 8 bases and the V segment lost 0 bases, leaving 4 bases of the junction unmatched. The CDR3 loop spans 13 amino acids. The CDR3 DNA sequence: TGTGCCAGCAGCTTGGAAACAGGGGACGGCTACACCTTC. This translates into CASSLETGDGYTF.

The J gene is TRBJ2-3, the V gene TRBV30, with D uncertain. Trimming removed 1 base at V and 2 bases at J, with 13 bases between. This CDR3 region has 15 residues. The germline V gene encodes CDR1 GTSNPN and CDR2 SVGIG (reference sequence). CDR3 DNA: TGTGCCTGGAGTGGCGGCCTTCTATACACAGATACGCAGTATTTT. Protein sequence: CAWSGGLLYTDTQYF.

This clone is a singleton in its sample. The V and J genes are TRBV11-3 and TRBJ2-1, with 12 bases matching TRBD2. The CDR3 extends over 16 amino acids. Germline CDR1 is SGHNT and CDR2 is YENEEA. Trimming cost V 1 base and J 6 bases; bases outside gene matches: 4. CDR3 amino acids: CASSLVLAGGGNEQFF. DNA of the CDR3: TGTGCCAGCAGCTTAGTACTAGCGGGAGGAGGCAATGAGCAGTTCTTC.

This sequence joins TRBV12-5 and TRBJ2-5; maybe TRBD1 (6 bases). With 2 bases removed from V and 2 bases from J, the gap between germline ends came to 12 bases. The CDR3 runs 15 residues. Germline V gives CDR1 LGHNT, CDR2 FRNRAP. The CDR3 DNA reads as TGTGCTAGTGGTTTGCCCCGGACAGCTCAAGAGACCCAGTACTTC. It is translated as CASGLPRTAQETQYF.

J is TRBJ1-2 and V is TRBV5-4; D gene ambiguous. V lost 2 bases and J 4 bases, leaving 18 bases between the germline ends. Germline CDR1 SGHNT, CDR2 YYREEE (reference sequence). The CDR3 contains 16 residues. The CDR3 DNA is TGTGCCAGCAGCTTAGGAGGAGCCGCAAGCCCCTATGGCTACACCTTC. It translates to CASSLGGAASPYGYTF. The whole variable domain, filled in from reference TRBV5-4 and TRBJ1-2, reads ETGVTQSPTHLIKTRGQQVTLRCSSQSGHNTVSWYQQALGQGPQFIFQYYREEENGRGNFPPRFSGLQFPNYSSELNVNALELDDSALYLCASSLGGAASPYGYTFGSGTRLTVV.

This clone was seen just once. V and J are TRBV11-2 and TRBJ2-3, with D possibly matching TRBD1 (7 bases). Looked up from germline, CDR1 is SGHAT and CDR2 is FQNNGV. CDR3 length: 17 residues. Trimming stripped 1 base from V and 8 bases from J, with 22 bases between. CDR3 loop: CASSLGQAGGLEGTQYF. DNA for the CDR3: TGTGCCAGCAGCTTAGGTCAGGCAGGGGGGCTGGAGGGTACGCAGTATTTT.

This rearrangement joins TRBV30 to TRBJ2-2; D not resolved. The germline gives CDR1 GTSNPN, CDR2 SVGIG (reference sequence). V was trimmed by 5 bases and J by 3 bases, leaving 10 bases between them. The CDR3 is 13 amino acids. CDR3: CAWRLGYTGELFF. CDR3 bases: TGTGCCTGGCGCCTGGGCTACACCGGGGAGCTGTTTTTT.

V usage is TRBV27 and J usage is TRBJ2-1; weak D call: TRBD2 (5 bases). V was trimmed by 2 bases and J by 6 bases, leaving 20 bases between them. This CDR3 is 17 amino acids long. Germline V CDR1 and CDR2: MNHEY, SMNVEV (reference sequence). Written as DNA, the CDR3 is TGTGCCAGCAGTTTAGGTTTAGGAGGTTATAGGCGCAATGAGCAGTTCTTC. Its translation: CASSLGLGGYRRNEQFF.

The chain carries TRBV4-3 and TRBJ2-3, with D possibly matching TRBD1 (6 bases). The CDR3 runs to 15 residues. V was shortened by 0 bases and J by 2 bases, with 9 bases between the two germline ends. From germline, CDR1 is LGHNA and CDR2 YSLEER. The CDR3 is CASSQDQGSTDTQYF. CDR3 bases: TGCGCCAGCAGCCAAGATCAGGGGTCCACAGATACGCAGTATTTT.

This clone was picked up one time. The chain joins TRBV6-5 to TRBJ2-7; 11 nucleotides line up with TRBD2. The CDR3 length is 14 residues. The germline V gene has CDR1 MNHEY and CDR2 SVGAGI. V trimming: 5 bases; J trimming: 4 bases; junction bases outside the gene matches: 4. The CDR3 region is CASSRASGRYEQYV. Here the CDR3 DNA reads TGTGCCAGCAGTCGAGCTAGCGGGAGGTACGAGCAGTACGTC.

This chain joins TRBV7-9 and TRBJ1-1, with D possibly matching TRBD1 (6 bases). The CDR3 loop spans 14 amino acids. The V gene's germline CDR1 is SEHNR and CDR2 FQNEAQ (reference sequence). Trimming took off 5 bases at V and 5 bases at J, with 15 bases between the two ends. The CDR3: CASSPPQGGTEAFF. The CDR3 coding sequence is TGTGCCAGCAGCCCCCCACAGGGTGGAACTGAAGCTTTCTTT.

The chain couples TRBV4-3 to TRBJ1-2; 8 nucleotides line up with TRBD1. V was clipped by 5 bases and J by 4 bases; unmatched bases: 9. CDR3 size: 15 residues. CDR1 is LGHNA, CDR2 YSLEER, per germline. The chain's CDR3 is CASSSVLTGGYGYTF. DNA for the CDR3: TGCGCCAGCAGCTCGGTACTCACAGGGGGCTATGGCTACACCTTC.

This clone was counted a single time. The chain uses TRBV18 and TRBJ2-1; tentatively, D is TRBD1 (6 bases). Between the trimmed V and J ends, which lost 5 bases and 2 bases, there was a span of 10 bases. The CDR3 spans 14 residues. The germline V gene encodes CDR1 KGHSH and CDR2 LQKENI. The chain's CDR3 is CASSAGTPYNEQFF. CDR3 sequence (DNA): TGTGCCAGCTCAGCCGGGACACCCTACAATGAGCAGTTCTTC. The variable domain in full, with the rest retrieved from reference TRBV18 and TRBJ2-1, is NAGVMQNPRHLVRRRGQEARLRCSPMKGHSHVYWYRQLPEEGLKFMVYLQKENIIDESGMPKERFSAEFPKEGPSILRIQQVVRGDSAAYFCASSAGTPYNEQFFGPGTRLTVL.

V gene TRBV29-1 combines with J gene TRBJ2-1, with 10 bases matching TRBD2. J gave up 4 bases and V 8 bases, and 5 bases lay outside the gene matches. The length of the CDR3 is 13 residues. Looked up from germline, CDR1 is SQVTM and CDR2 is ANQGSEA. DNA for the CDR3: TGCAGCCAACGGACTAGCGGATACAATGAGCAGTTCTTC. This sequence encodes CSQRTSGYNEQFF.

This sequence joins TRBV11-2 and TRBJ2-7, with TRBD2 as a possible D gene (5 bases). Trimming left V 1 base short and J 4 bases short, with 14 bases between. The CDR3 sequence is 15 residues long. Germline values: CDR1 SGHAT, CDR2 FQNNGV. CDR3 nucleotide sequence: TGTGCCAGCAGCTTAGGGGCAGGAGGTTCATACGAGCAGTACGTC. It specifies CASSLGAGGSYEQYV.